Listed below are T cell receptor beta chains from one sample, sequenced in a study of T cells after yellow fever vaccination. Via MiXCR, TCRdb re-called the 5' RACE reads, giving one row per CDR3 protein. The sample contains 500,000 to 650,000 distinct CDR3 sequences, roughly 17% of which appear only once. Sequenced here: PBMCs, sampled about 5 days after the first yellow fever vaccination. The receptor set was obtained from a young man who received the YFV17D yellow fever vaccine. Each CDR3 is given with its conserved first and last residue. Each record gives: V gene, clone size, J gene, D gene, CDR3 protein, CDR3 DNA. A D gene is named only where the DNA matches it firmly. Only some rows state a clone size, as once, few, many or a class for expanded clones.

v_gene: TRBV19; abundance: NA; j_gene: TRBJ1-6; d_gene: NA; CDR3aa: CASSEAGDSPLHF; CDR3nt: TGTGCCAGTAGTGAAGCAGGAGATTCACCCCTCCACTTT
v_gene: TRBV7-3; abundance: few; j_gene: TRBJ2-3; d_gene: NA; CDR3aa: CASSLDESTQYF; CDR3nt: TGTGCCAGCAGCTTGGACGAGAGTACGCAGTATTTT
v_gene: TRBV5-1; abundance: few; j_gene: TRBJ1-1; d_gene: NA; CDR3aa: CASSLSTAGIEAFF; CDR3nt: TGCGCCAGCAGCTTATCTACTGCAGGGATAGAAGCTTTCTTT
v_gene: TRBV29-1; abundance: NA; j_gene: TRBJ2-6; d_gene: NA; CDR3aa: CSVLFSGANVLTF; CDR3nt: TGCAGCGTCCTATTCTCTGGGGCCAACGTCCTGACTTTC
v_gene: TRBV12-3/TRBV12-4; abundance: NA; j_gene: TRBJ1-5; d_gene: NA; CDR3aa: CASGMAPNQPQHF; CDR3nt: TGTGCCTCAGGAATGGCCCCTAATCAGCCCCAGCATTTT
v_gene: TRBV10-3; abundance: many; j_gene: TRBJ1-1; d_gene: TRBD1; CDR3aa: CAISDDRDNTEAFF; CDR3nt: TGTGCCATCAGTGATGACAGGGACAACACTGAAGCTTTCTTT
v_gene: TRBV12-3/TRBV12-4; abundance: few; j_gene: TRBJ2-2; d_gene: NA; CDR3aa: CASRGSAPGELFF; CDR3nt: TGTGCCAGCAGGGGGTCCGCCCCCGGGGAGCTGTTTTTT
v_gene: TRBV7-3; abundance: NA; j_gene: TRBJ2-1; d_gene: NA; CDR3aa: CASSSGVGPGQFF; CDR3nt: TGTGCCAGCAGCTCAGGGGTTGGACCGGGACAGTTCTTC
v_gene: TRBV5-1; abundance: NA; j_gene: TRBJ1-1; d_gene: NA; CDR3aa: CASSLGRGYMNTEAFF; CDR3nt: TGCGCCAGCAGCTTGGGGAGAGGGTACATGAACACTGAAGCTTTCTTT
v_gene: TRBV7-2; abundance: few; j_gene: TRBJ2-1; d_gene: NA; CDR3aa: CASSLAFSYNEQFF; CDR3nt: TGTGCCAGCAGCTTAGCTTTCTCCTACAATGAGCAGTTCTTC
v_gene: TRBV4-2; abundance: many; j_gene: TRBJ1-6; d_gene: NA; CDR3aa: CASSQDGENSPLHF; CDR3nt: TGTGCCAGCAGCCAAGACGGGGAAAATTCACCCCTCCACTTT